The text below deals with one T cell receptor (beta chain). The sample belongs to a study of cytomegalovirus exposure and HLA in healthy donors. The PCR ran on 60 Vbeta and 13 Jbeta primers. Using immunoSEQ multiplex PCR, the repertoire was profiled, and TCRdb retains in-frame clones only, with some absent. This sample has approximately 110,000 clones, with 70% found just once. The CDR3 runs to 14 residues. J was trimmed by 13 bases and V by 4 bases; bases with no gene match: 11. The germline V gene has CDR1 GTSNPN and CDR2 SVGIG (reference sequence). What was sequenced was PBMCs. The chain is built from TRBV30 and TRBJ2-1; TRBD2 aligns across 12 bases. The source of this sequence is a man aged 30-40 years in good health and CMV-seropositive. As DNA, the CDR3 is TGTGCCTGGATACGAATAGGACTAGCGGGGTTCCAGTTCTTC. Its protein is CAWIRIGLAGFQFF. Using reference TRBV30 and TRBJ2-1 for the parts outside the CDR3, the full variable domain is SQTIHQWPATLVQPVGSPLSLECTVEGTSNPNLYWYRQAAGRGLQLLFYSVGIGQISSEVPQNLSASRPQDRQFILSSKKLLLSDSGFYLCAWIRIGLAGFQFFGPGTRLTVL.